This T cell receptor beta chain was documented in a study of blood T cell repertoires in COVID-19. Across the study: COVID-19 samples from acute and convalescent phases originated in the United States, Italy and Spain.

The CDR3 length is 17 residues. The V gene's germline CDR1 is SGHTA and CDR2 FQGNSA. With 4 bases removed from V and 0 bases from J, the gap between germline ends came to 18 bases. Only in-frame clones appear in the TCRdb table, and some are missing; sequencing was by immunoSEQ multiplex PCR. The sample shows approximately 58,000 clones, 85% to 95% of them seen only once. The TCR was taken from a human donor in a cohort sampled during active COVID-19. Sequencing input: peripheral blood. The V call is TRBV7-2, the J call TRBJ2-5, with D possibly TRBD2 on 5 matching bases. The CDR3 DNA sequence: TGTGCCAGCAGCTCACAATCGGGGTGGTCCAACCAAGAGACCCAGTACTTC. Translated: CASSSQSGWSNQETQYF. Full variable domain (rest looked up from reference TRBV7-2 and TRBJ2-5): GAGVSQSPSNKVTEKGKDVELRCDPISGHTALYWYRQSLGQGLEFLIYFQGNSAPDKSGLPSDRFSAERTGGSVSTLTIQRTQQEDSAVYLCASSSQSGWSNQETQYFGPGTRLLVL.